Sequencing of this T cell receptor (beta chain) was carried out in a study of T-cell reconstitution after alpha-beta-depleted transplantation in children. Study observations and caveats: At day 60, the high TCRbeta diversity found in some patients originated from recipient T cells and thymic progenitors that had survived. T-cell numbers and diversity, one year after transplant, stemmed largely from T cells that were newly produced. There were reportedly several hundred expanded graft clones from which alpha-beta T cells came about two months after transplant.

Only a few counts were recorded for this clonotype. Its specificity is unknown. TCRbeta library construction was performed incorporating unique molecular identifiers. One entry per CDR3 protein results from TCRdb running MiXCR on the PCR reads. The table records roughly 490,000 distinct CDR3 sequences, roughly 10% of them present only once. The CDR3 spans 13 residues. Trimming pared 5 bases from V and 7 bases from J, leaving 11 bases between. CDR1 is SEHNR and CDR2 is FQNEAQ in the germline V gene (reference sequence). This chain joins TRBV7-9 and TRBJ1-4; D remains unclear. This TCR came from a female patient aged 2-10 years who had a stem cell transplant for aplastic anemia, so the T cells may come from the graft donor. Sequenced material: PBMCs, mostly from graft donor cells, taken 180 days after TCRalphabeta/CD19-depleted stem cell transplant. The CDR3 DNA is TGTGCCAGCAGCCGAGAGTGGGGTGAAAAACTGTTTTTT. Protein sequence: CASSREWGEKLFF. Using reference TRBV7-9 and TRBJ1-4 for the parts outside the CDR3, the full variable domain is DTGVSQNPRHKITKRGQNVTFRCDPISEHNRLYWYRQTLGQGPEFLTYFQNEAQLEKSRLLSDRFSAERPKGSFSTLEIQRTEQGDSAMYLCASSREWGEKLFFGSGTQLSVL.